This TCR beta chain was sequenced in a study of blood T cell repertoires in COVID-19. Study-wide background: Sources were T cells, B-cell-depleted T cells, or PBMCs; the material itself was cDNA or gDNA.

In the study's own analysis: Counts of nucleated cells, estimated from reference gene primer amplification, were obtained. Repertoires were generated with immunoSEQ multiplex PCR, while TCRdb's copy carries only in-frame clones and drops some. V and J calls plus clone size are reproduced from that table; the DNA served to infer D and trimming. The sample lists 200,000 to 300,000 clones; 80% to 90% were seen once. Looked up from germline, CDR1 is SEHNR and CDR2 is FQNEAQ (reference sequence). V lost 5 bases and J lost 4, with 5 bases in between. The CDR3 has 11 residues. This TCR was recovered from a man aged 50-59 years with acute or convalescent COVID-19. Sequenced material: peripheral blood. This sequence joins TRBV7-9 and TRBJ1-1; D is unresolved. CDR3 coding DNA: TGTGCCAGCAGCCTCCTCACTGAAGCTTTCTTT. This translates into CASSLLTEAFF.